The entry below describes one T cell receptor beta chain. V shed 6 bases, J shed 5 bases, and the junction held 11 bases outside the gene matches. This CDR3 contains 15 residues. In germline, CDR1 is MNHEY, CDR2 SVGEGT. Clones were sequenced by immunoSEQ multiplex PCR, and TCRdb holds only the in-frame ones, with some missing. The top ten clones hold approximately 7.3% of a sample with 150,000 to 190,000 clones, approximately 79% of them seen once. This sample is drawn from a study of blood T cell repertoires in COVID-19. Study overall: The United States, Italy and Spain were the sources of the acute and convalescent COVID-19 samples. PBMCs, B-cell-depleted T cells, or T cells were the source of the cDNA or gDNA that made up the material.

Recruits, aged 18 to 89 years, lived in 20 to 30 US areas. The specimen was PBMCs or T cells enriched from blood (not recorded which). This TCR derives from a man aged 45 to 65 who had recovered from COVID-19. The chain recombines TRBV6-2 or TRBV6-3 with TRBJ1-1, with 8 bases matching TRBD1. CDR3 residues: CASSPADTGGTEAFF. Here the CDR3 DNA reads TGTGCCAGCAGCCCGGCCGACACAGGGGGGACTGAAGCTTTCTTT.